Listed here are 9 T cell receptor beta chains from one sample, sequenced in a study of blood T cell repertoires in COVID-19. Here immunoSEQ multiplex PCR was the method, and the copy in TCRdb shows in-frame clones only, minus some. The top ten hold around 3.1% of the sample, which has a few hundred thousand clones, roughly 84% seen once. Sequencing was done on a sample of peripheral blood. The receptors come from a young woman who had recovered from COVID-19.

The J gene is TRBJ2-7, the V gene TRBV15, with TRBD2 matching over 11 bases. The CDR3 has 15 amino acids. Per the germline V gene, CDR1 is LNHNV and CDR2 is YYDKDF (reference sequence). V shed 1 base and J 4 bases; nucleotides not matched to a gene: 3. The DNA for the CDR3 is TGTGCCACCAGCAGAGTAACTAGCGGGAGTTACGAGCAGTACTTC. This codes for CATSRVTSGSYEQYF.

The J gene is TRBJ2-7, the V gene TRBV21-1; TRBD1, the D gene given by the table, was not confirmed from the DNA. TRBV21-1 is annotated as a pseudogene. The CDR3 covers 18 residues. CDR3 region: CASVVGHQDSDPQYEQYF. Written as DNA, the CDR3 is TGTGCCAGCGTAGTAGGACATCAGGATTCAGATCCCCAATACGAGCAGTACTTC.

The chain couples TRBV29-1 to TRBJ2-1; 7 nucleotides line up with TRBD2. V gave up 7 bases and J gave up 5 bases; unmatched junction bases: 11. Germline V lookup: CDR1 SQVTM, CDR2 ANQGSEA. The CDR3 sequence is 14 residues long. Written as DNA, the CDR3 is TGCAGCGGCCTGGGACTACTCAAGGACAATGAGCAGTTCTTC. This codes for CSGLGLLKDNEQFF.

The CDR3 sequence is CATSTYRGGQETQYF. The DNA of the CDR3 is TGTGCCACCAGCACGTACCGGGGGGGGCAGGAGACCCAGTACTTC. This rearrangement joins TRBV15 to TRBJ2-5, with TRBD2 identical over 8 bases. CDR1 is LNHNV, CDR2 YYDKDF, per germline (reference sequence). The V segment lost 4 bases and the J segment 5 bases; nucleotides outside the gene matches: 9. The CDR3 loop spans 15 amino acids.

This clone has at least ten counts. This chain joins TRBV2 and TRBJ1-5; D is perhaps TRBD1 (5 bases). Trimming took 5 bases from V and 0 from J, leaving 14 bases between them. The CDR3 is 16 residues long. Germline CDR1 SNHLY, CDR2 FYNNEI. The CDR3 region has the DNA TGTGCCAGCAGTCGGGTGGGGGGAGTTAGCAATCAGCCCCAGCATTTT. Amino acid sequence: CASSRVGGVSNQPQHF.

This clone was seen once. The CDR3 DNA follows: TGTGCCAGCAGTTTTGGGGGCACCTACGAGCAGTACTTC. Translating it yields CASSFGGTYEQYF. The chain uses TRBV28 and TRBJ2-7, with a tentative D call TRBD1 (6 bases). The length of the CDR3 is 13 residues. The V end lost 3 bases, the J end lost 2 bases, and 8 bases lay between the germline ends. The germline CDR1 and CDR2 sequences are MDHEN and SYDVKM. The full variable domain, with the rest looked up from reference TRBV28 and TRBJ2-7, is DVKVTQSSRYLVKRTGEKVFLECVQDMDHENMFWYRQDPGLGLRLIYFSYDVKMKEKGDIPEGYSVSREKKERFSLILESASTNQTSMYLCASSFGGTYEQYFGPGTRLTVT.

CDR3 in DNA: TGTGCCAGTAGTACAAAGGGGGAGGGCACTGAAGCTTTCTTT. This gives the protein CASSTKGEGTEAFF. J is TRBJ1-1 and V is TRBV19; D may be TRBD1 (6 bases). Germline V gene lookup returns CDR1 LNHDA and CDR2 SQIVND (reference sequence). The CDR3 consists of 14 residues. Trimming left V 4 bases short and J 4 bases short, with 13 bases between. The full variable domain, completed using reference TRBV19 and TRBJ1-1, is DGGITQSPKYLFRKEGQNVTLSCEQNLNHDAMYWYRQDPGQGLRLIYYSQIVNDFQKGDIAEGYSVSREKKESFPLTVTSAQKNPTAFYLCASSTKGEGTEAFFGQGTRLTVV.

This clone was counted only a few times. The rearrangement links TRBV3-1 (or the pseudogene TRBV3-2) to TRBJ2-1; 11 bases line up with TRBD2. J was trimmed by 10 bases and V by 4 bases; bases with no gene match: 12. The CDR3 length is 16 residues. Germline V CDR1 and CDR2: LGHDT, YNNKEL (reference sequence). The CDR3 spells CASSPLHSGRAKEQFF. The CDR3 DNA sequence: TGTGCCAGCAGCCCACTCCATAGCGGGAGGGCCAAAGAGCAGTTCTTC.

V usage is TRBV18 and J usage is TRBJ2-5; TRBD1 matches 7 bases. The CDR3 is made up of 13 amino acids. The germline CDR1 and CDR2 sequences are KGHSH and LQKENI. J lost 3 bases, V lost 6 bases, and 4 bases had no gene match. CDR3 protein: CASSSGTEETQYF. DNA of the CDR3: TGTGCCAGCTCTTCAGGGACAGAAGAGACCCAGTACTTC.